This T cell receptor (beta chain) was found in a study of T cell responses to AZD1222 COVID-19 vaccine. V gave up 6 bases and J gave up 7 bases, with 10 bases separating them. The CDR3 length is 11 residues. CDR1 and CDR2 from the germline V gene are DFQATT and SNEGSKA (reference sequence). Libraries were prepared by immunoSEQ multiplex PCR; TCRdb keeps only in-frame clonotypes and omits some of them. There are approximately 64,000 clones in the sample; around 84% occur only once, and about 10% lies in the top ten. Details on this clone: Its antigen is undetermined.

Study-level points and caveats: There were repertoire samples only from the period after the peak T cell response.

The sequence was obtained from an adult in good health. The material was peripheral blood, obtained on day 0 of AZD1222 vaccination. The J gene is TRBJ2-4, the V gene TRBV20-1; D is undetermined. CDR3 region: CSASYGNIQYF. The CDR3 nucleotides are TGCAGTGCCAGTTATGGGAACATTCAGTACTTC.